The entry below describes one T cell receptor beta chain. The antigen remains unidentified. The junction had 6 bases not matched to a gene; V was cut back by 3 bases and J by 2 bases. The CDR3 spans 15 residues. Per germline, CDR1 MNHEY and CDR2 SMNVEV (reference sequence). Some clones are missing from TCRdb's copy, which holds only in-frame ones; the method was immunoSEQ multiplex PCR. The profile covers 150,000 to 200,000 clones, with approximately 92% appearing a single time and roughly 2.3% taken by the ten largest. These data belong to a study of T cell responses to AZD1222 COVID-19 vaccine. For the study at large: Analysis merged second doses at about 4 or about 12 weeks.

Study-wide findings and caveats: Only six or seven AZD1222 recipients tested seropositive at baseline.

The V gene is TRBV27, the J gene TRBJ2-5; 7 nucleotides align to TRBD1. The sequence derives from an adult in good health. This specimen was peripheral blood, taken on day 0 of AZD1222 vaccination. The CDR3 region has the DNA TGTGCCAGCAGTTTTCAAGGGGGCCGACAAGAGACCCAGTACTTC. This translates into CASSFQGGRQETQYF.